This T cell receptor (beta chain) was recorded in a study of T-cell reconstitution after alpha-beta-depleted transplantation in children listed by TCRdb under 2016. In the study overall: T-cell immune reconstitution after TCRalphabeta/CD19-depleted allogeneic hematopoietic cell transplantation in children was quantitatively tracked in the study by means of TCR repertoire profiling. Points the paper makes about the study in general: Apparently early alphabetaT-cell count recovery about two months after transplant reportedly relied on only several hundred rapidly expanded clones derived from non-depleted graft cells. In some patients, the high TCRbeta diversity seen at day 60 was put down to recipient T cells and intrathymic progenitors that had survived conditioning. Over the following months the frequencies of hyperexpanded clones went down, and after one year T-cell counts and TCRbeta diversity were mostly credited to newly produced T cells.

A word on this clonotype: This receptor's antigen is unknown. The record has no base qualities; no much larger clone is one base away.

This specimen's treatment or condition label, per the study, means: allogeneic hematopoietic cell transplantation with graft depleted of TCRalphabeta T cells and CD19 B cells. The transplant recipients were children given TCRalphabeta/CD19-depleted allogeneic hematopoietic cell grafts. The method was PCR. Instrument on record: Illumina HiSeq 2500. TCR library preparation used molecular barcoding, with unique molecular identifiers applied to normalize quantification of the TCRbeta repertoire. TCRdb cleaned the public reads at Q25 with fastp, built clones with MiXCR and kept in-frame beta chains. Here each entry gathers all rows of one CDR3 protein and keeps the most common genes and DNA. The sample table records around 70,000 distinct CDR3 sequences; 9.5% to 13% of these occur just once. About 13% of the sample lies in the top ten. The cysteine opens and the phenylalanine closes a CDR3 of 15 amino acids. Here the CDR3 DNA is all that survives: 45 bases in frame from base 1. The germline V gene yields SQVTM for CDR1 and ANQGSEA for CDR2. V is cut by 3 bases and J by 0 bases, and the space between the germline ends is 13 bases.

The sequence came from a boy aged 5 to 17 with acute myeloid leukemia, due to receive a stem cell transplant. The source was PBMCs, collected before TCRalphabeta/CD19-depleted stem cell transplant. The chain links TRBV29-1 with TRBJ2-3; TRBD1 is perhaps the D gene, given 6 matching bases. The CDR3: CSVETGTKSTDTQYF. The nucleotide sequence is TGCAGCGTTGAGACCGGGACAAAAAGCACAGATACGCAGTATTTT.